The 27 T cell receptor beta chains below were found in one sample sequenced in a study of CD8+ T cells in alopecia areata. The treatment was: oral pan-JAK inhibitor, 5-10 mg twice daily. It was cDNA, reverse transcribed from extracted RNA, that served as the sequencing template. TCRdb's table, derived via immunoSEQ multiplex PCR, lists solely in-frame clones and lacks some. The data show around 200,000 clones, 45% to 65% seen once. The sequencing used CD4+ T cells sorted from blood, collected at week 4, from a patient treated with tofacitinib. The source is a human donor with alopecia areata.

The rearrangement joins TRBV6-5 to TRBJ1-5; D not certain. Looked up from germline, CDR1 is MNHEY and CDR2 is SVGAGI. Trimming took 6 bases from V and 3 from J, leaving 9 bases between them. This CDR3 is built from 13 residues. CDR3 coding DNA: TGTGCCAGCAGCGGGCAGAACAATCAGCCCCAGCATTTT. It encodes CASSGQNNQPQHF.

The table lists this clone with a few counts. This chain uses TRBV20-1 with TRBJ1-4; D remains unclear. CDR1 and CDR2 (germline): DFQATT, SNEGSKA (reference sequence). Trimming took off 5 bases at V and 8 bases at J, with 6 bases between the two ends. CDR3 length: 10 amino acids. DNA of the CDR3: TGCAGTGCTGCGATGGAAAAACTGTTTTTT. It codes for CSAAMEKLFF.

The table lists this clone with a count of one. The CDR3 DNA is TGCAGCGCATTAACAGGGGACACTGAAGCTTTCTTT. Translated: CSALTGDTEAFF. This chain joins TRBV29-1 and TRBJ1-1; 7 positions agree with TRBD1. This CDR3 spans 12 amino acids. V shed 7 bases, J shed 3 bases, and the junction held 5 bases outside the gene matches. The V gene's germline CDR1 is SQVTM and CDR2 ANQGSEA.

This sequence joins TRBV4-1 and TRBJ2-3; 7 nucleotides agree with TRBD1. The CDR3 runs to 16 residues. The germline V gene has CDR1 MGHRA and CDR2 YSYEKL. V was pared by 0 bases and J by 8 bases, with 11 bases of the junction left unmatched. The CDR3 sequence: CASSQELTGWRSTQYF. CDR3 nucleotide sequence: TGCGCCAGCAGCCAAGAATTGACAGGGTGGCGATCTACGCAGTATTTT.

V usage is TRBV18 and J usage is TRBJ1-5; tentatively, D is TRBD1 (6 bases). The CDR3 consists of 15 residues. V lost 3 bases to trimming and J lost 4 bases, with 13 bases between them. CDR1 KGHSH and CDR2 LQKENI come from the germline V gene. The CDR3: CASSPGEGGNQPQHF. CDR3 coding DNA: TGTGCCAGCTCACCGGGGGAAGGGGGGAATCAGCCCCAGCATTTT.

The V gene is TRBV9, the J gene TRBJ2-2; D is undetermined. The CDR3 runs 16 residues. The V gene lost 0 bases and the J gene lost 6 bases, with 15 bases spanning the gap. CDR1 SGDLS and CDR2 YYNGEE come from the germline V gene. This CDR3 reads CASSVALAVGSGELFF. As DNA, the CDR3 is TGTGCCAGCAGCGTAGCTCTCGCGGTCGGGTCCGGGGAGCTGTTTTTT.

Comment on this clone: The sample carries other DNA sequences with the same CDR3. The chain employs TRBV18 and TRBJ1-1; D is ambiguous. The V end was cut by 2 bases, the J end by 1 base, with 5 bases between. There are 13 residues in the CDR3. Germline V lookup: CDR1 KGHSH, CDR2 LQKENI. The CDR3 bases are TGTGCCAGCTCACCAAGAGAGAACACTGAAGCTTTCTTT. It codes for CASSPRENTEAFF.

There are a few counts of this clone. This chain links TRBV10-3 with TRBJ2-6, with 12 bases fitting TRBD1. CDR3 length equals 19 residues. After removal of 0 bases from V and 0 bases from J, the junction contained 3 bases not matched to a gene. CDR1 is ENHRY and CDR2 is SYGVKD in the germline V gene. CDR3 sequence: CAISESGTGGYSGANVLTF. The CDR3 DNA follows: TGTGCCATCAGTGAGTCGGGGACAGGGGGCTACTCTGGGGCCAACGTCCTGACTTTC.

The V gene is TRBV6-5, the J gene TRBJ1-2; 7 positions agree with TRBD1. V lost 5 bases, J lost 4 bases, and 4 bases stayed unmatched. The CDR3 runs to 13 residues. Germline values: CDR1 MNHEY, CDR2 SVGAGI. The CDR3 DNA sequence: TGTGCCAGCAGTGCAGGGGGAATCTATGGCTACACCTTC. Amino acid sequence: CASSAGGIYGYTF.

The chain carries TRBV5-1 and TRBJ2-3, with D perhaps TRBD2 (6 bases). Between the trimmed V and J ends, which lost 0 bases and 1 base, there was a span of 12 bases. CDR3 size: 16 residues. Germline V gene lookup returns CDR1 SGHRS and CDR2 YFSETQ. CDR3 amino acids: CASSLAGSGGTDTQYF. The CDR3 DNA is TGCGCCAGCAGCTTGGCGGGATCGGGGGGCACAGATACGCAGTATTTT.

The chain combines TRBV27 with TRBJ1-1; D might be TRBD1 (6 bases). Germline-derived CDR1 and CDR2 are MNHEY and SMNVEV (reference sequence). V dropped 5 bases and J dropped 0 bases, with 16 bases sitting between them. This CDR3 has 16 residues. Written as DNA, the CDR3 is TGTGCCAGCAGTCAATCCTCGGGGGCGCTGAACACTGAAGCTTTCTTT. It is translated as CASSQSSGALNTEAFF.

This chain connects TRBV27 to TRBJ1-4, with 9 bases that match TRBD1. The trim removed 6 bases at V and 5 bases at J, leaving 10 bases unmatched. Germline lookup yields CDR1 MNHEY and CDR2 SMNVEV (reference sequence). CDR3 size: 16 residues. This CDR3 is CASSPGTGWGNEKLFF. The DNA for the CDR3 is TGTGCCAGCAGCCCCGGGACAGGGTGGGGGAATGAAAAACTGTTTTTT.

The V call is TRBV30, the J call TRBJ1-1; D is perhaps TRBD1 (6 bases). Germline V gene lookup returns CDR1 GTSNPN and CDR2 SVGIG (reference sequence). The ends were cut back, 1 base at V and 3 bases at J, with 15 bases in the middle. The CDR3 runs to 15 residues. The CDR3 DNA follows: TGTGCCTGGAGTGAGGTCAAAGGGGGGGACACTGAAGCTTTCTTT. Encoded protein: CAWSEVKGGDTEAFF.

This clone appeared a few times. The DNA of the CDR3 is TGTGCCAGCAGCGCTGAGGGATACGAGCAGTACTTC. It specifies CASSAEGYEQYF. This chain uses TRBV7-9 with TRBJ2-7, with D possibly being TRBD2 (5 bases). CDR3 size: 12 residues. V lost 5 bases to trimming and J lost 4 bases, with 9 bases between them. In germline, CDR1 is SEHNR, CDR2 FQNEAQ (reference sequence).

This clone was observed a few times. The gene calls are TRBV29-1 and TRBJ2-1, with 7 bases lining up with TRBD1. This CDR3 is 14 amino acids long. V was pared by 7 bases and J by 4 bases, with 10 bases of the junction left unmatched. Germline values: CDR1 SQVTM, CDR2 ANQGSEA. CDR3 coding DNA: TGCAGCGCTGACAAGACAGGGAATTACAATGAGCAGTTCTTC. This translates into CSADKTGNYNEQFF.

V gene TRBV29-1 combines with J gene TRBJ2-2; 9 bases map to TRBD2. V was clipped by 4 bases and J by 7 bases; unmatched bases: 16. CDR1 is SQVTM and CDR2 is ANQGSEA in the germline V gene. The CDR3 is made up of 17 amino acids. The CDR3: CSVGLYSGLAGVGELFF. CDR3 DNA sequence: TGCAGCGTTGGGTTATACTCCGGTTTAGCGGGAGTCGGGGAGCTGTTTTTT.

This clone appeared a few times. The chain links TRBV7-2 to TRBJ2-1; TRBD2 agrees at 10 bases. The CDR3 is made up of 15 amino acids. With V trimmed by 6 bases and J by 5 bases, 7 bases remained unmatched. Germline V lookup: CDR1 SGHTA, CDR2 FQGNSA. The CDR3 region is CASRVTSGMDNEQFF. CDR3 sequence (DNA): TGTGCCAGCAGGGTAACTAGCGGGATGGACAATGAGCAGTTCTTC.

CDR3 sequence reads: CASSFLGGTTNEQFF. The CDR3 nucleotides read TGTGCCAGCAGCTTTCTGGGGGGGACTACAAATGAGCAGTTCTTC. V usage is TRBV7-2 and J usage is TRBJ2-1; 7 nucleotides line up with TRBD2. The CDR3 is made up of 15 amino acids. J gave up 7 bases and V 3 bases, and 9 bases lay outside the gene matches. The germline V gene has CDR1 SGHTA and CDR2 FQGNSA.

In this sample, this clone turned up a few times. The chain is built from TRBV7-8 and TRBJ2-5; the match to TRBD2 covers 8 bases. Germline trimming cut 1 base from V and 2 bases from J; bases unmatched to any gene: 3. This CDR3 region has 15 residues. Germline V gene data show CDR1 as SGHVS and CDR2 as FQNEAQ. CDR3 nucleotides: TGTGCCAGCAGCTTAGACGGGACTAGGCAAGAGACCCAGTACTTC. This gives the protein CASSLDGTRQETQYF.

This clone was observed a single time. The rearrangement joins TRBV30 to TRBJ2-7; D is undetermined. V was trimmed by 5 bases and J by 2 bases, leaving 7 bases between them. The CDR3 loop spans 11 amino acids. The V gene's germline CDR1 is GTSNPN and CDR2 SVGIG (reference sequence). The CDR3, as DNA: TGTGCCTGGCATGATGCCTACGAGCAGTACTTC. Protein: CAWHDAYEQYF.

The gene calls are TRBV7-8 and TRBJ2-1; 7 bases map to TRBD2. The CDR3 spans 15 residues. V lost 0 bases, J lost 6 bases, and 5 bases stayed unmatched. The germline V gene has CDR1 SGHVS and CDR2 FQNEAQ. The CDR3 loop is CASSLAGTTFNEQFF. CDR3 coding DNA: TGTGCCAGCAGCTTAGCAGGGACTACCTTCAATGAGCAGTTCTTC.

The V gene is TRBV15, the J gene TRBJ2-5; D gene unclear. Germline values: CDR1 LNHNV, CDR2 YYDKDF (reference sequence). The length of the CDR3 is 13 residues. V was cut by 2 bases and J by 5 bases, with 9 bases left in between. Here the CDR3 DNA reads TGTGCCACCAGCAGACTGCTGGAGGAGACCCAGTACTTC. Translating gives CATSRLLEETQYF.

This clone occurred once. CDR3 coding DNA: TGCAGCGTTGTGGACGGCTTAGGATCCGAGCAGTACTTC. This gives the protein CSVVDGLGSEQYF. This sequence joins TRBV29-1 and TRBJ2-7; D gene ambiguous. CDR1 is SQVTM and CDR2 is ANQGSEA in the germline V gene. V gave up 4 bases and J gave up 6 bases, with 16 bases separating them. The CDR3 has 13 amino acids.

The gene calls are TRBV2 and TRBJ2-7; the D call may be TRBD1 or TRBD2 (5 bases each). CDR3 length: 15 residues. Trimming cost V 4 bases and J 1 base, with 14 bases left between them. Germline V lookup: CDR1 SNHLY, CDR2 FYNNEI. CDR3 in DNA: TGTGCCAGCAGTGCTTGGGGGAGAGTTTCCTACGAGCAGTACTTC. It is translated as CASSAWGRVSYEQYF.

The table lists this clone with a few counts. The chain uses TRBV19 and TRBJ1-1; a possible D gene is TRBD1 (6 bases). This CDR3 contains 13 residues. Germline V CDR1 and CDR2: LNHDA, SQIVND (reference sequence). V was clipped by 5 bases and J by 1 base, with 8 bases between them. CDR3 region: CASSQGRNTEAFF. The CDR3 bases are TGTGCCAGTAGTCAGGGGCGGAACACTGAAGCTTTCTTT.

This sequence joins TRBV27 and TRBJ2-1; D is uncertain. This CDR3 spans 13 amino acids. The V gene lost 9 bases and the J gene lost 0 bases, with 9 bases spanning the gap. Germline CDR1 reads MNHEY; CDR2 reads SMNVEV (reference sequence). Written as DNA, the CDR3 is TGTGCCAGTCATTCGAGCTCCTACAATGAGCAGTTCTTC. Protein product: CASHSSSYNEQFF.

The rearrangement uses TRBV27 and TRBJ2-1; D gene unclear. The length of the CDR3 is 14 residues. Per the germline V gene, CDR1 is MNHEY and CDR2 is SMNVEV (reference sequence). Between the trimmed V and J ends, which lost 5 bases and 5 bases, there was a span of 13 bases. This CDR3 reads CASSTPPRHNEQFF. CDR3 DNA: TGTGCCAGCAGTACCCCACCTCGGCACAATGAGCAGTTCTTC.